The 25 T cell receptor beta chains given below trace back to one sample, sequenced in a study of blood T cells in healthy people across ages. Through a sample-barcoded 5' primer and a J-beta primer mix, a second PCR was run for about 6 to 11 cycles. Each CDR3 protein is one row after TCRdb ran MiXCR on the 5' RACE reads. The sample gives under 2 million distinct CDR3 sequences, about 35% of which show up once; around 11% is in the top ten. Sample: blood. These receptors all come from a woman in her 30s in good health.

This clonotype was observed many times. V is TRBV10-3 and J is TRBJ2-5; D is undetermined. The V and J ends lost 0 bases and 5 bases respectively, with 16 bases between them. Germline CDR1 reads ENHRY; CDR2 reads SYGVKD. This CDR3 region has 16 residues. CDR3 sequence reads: CAISESLAPLGETQYF. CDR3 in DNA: TGTGCCATCAGTGAGTCGTTAGCTCCACTGGGGGAGACCCAGTACTTC.

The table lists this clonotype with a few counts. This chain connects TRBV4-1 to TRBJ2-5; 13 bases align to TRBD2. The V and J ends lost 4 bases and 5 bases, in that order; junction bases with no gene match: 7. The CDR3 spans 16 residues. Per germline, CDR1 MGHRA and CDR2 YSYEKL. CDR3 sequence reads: CASSPNGLAGVETQYF. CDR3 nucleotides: TGCGCCAGCAGCCCTAACGGACTAGCGGGGGTGGAGACCCAGTACTTC.

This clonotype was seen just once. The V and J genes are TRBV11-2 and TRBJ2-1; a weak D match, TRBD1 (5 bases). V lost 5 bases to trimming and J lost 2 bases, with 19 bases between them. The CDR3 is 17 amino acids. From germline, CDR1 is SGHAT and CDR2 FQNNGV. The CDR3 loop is CASSEVWGTTPYNEQFF. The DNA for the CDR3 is TGTGCCAGCAGCGAGGTCTGGGGCACCACTCCCTACAATGAGCAGTTCTTC. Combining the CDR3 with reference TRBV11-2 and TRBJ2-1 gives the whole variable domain EAGVAQSPRYKIIEKRQSVAFWCNPISGHATLYWYQQILGQGPKLLIQFQNNGVVDDSQLPKDRFSAERLKGVDSTLKIQPAKLEDSAVYLCASSEVWGTTPYNEQFFGPGTRLTVL.

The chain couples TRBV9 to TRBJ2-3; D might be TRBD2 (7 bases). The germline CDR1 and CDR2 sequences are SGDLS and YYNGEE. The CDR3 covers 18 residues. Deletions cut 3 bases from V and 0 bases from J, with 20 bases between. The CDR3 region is CASSGTSGGASSTDTQYF. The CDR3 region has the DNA TGTGCCAGCAGCGGAACTAGTGGGGGGGCGTCGAGCACAGATACGCAGTATTTT.

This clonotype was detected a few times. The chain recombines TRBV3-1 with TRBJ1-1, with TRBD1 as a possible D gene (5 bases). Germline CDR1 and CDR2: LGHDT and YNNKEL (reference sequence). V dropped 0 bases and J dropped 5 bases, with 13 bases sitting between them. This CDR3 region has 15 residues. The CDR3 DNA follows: TGTGCCAGCAGCCAAGAGAGGAGGGGCGTTACTGAAGCTTTCTTT. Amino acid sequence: CASSQERRGVTEAFF.

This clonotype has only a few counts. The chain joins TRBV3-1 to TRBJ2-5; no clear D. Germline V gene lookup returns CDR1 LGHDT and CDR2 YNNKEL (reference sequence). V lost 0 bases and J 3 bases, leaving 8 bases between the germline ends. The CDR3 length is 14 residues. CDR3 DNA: TGTGCCAGCAGCCAAGATCAGTCTAAAGAGACCCAGTACTTC. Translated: CASSQDQSKETQYF.

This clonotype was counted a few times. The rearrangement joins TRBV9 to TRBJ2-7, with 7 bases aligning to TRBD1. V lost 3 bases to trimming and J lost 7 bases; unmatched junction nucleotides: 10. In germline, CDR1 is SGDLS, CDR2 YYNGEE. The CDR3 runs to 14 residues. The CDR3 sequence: CASSATGAWGEQYF. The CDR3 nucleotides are TGTGCCAGCAGCGCCACAGGGGCCTGGGGAGAGCAGTACTTC.

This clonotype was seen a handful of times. The CDR3: CASSLRGQGLTGANVLTF. CDR3 DNA: TGTGCCAGCAGCTTACGAGGGCAGGGATTAACTGGGGCCAACGTCCTGACTTTC. This chain uses TRBV7-3 with TRBJ2-6, with D possibly called TRBD1 or TRBD2 (5 bases each). This CDR3 is 18 amino acids long. Germline V gene data show CDR1 as SGHTA and CDR2 as FQGTGA. With 2 bases removed from V and 2 bases from J, the gap between germline ends came to 16 bases.

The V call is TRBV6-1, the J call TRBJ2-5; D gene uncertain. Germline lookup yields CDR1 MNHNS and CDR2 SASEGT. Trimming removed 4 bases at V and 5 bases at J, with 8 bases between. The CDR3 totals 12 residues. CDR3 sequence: CASSAKFETQYF. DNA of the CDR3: TGTGCCAGCAGTGCAAAGTTTGAGACCCAGTACTTC.

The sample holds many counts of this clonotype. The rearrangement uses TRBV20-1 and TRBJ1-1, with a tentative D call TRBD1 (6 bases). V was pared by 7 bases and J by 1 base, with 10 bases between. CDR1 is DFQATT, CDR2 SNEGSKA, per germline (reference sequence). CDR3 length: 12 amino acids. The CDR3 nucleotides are TGCAGTGTCCAACAGGGGAACACTGAAGCTTTCTTT. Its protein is CSVQQGNTEAFF.

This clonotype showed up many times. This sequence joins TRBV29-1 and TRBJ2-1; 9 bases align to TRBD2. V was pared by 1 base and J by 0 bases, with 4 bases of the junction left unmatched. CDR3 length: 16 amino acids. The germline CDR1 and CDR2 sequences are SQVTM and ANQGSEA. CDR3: CSVEAASGDSYNEQFF. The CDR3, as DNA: TGCAGCGTTGAAGCGGCTAGCGGGGACTCCTACAATGAGCAGTTCTTC.

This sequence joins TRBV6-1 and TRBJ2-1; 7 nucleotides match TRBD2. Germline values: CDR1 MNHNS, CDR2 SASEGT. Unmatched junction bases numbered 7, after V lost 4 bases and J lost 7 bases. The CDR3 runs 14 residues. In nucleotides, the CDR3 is TGTGCCAGCAGTGTACAGCCCGGGAGGAATGAGCAGTTCTTC. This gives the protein CASSVQPGRNEQFF.

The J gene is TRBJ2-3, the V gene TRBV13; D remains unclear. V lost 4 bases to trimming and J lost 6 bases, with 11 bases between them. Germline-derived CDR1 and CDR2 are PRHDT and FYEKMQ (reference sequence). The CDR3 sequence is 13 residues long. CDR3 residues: CASSSYAADTQYF. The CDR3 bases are TGTGCCAGCAGCTCGTATGCGGCGGATACGCAGTATTTT.

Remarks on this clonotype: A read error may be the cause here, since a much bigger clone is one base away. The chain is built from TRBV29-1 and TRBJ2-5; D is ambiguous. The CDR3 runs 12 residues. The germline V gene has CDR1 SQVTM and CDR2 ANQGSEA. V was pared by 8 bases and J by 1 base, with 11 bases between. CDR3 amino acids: CSPMLIQETQYF. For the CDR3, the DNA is TGCAGCCCCATGCTGATCCAAGAGACCCAGTACTTC.

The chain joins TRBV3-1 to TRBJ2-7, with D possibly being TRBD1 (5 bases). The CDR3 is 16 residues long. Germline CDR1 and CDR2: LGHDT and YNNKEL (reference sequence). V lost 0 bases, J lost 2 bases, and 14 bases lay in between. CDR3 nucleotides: TGTGCCAGCAGCCAAGAAGGAGAGACAGCAACCTACGAGCAGTACTTC. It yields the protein CASSQEGETATYEQYF.

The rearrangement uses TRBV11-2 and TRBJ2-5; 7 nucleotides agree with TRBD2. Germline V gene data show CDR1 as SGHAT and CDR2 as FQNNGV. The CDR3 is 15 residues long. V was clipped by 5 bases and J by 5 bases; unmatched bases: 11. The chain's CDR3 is CASSPQAAGYETQYF. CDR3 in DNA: TGTGCCAGCAGCCCCCAGGCAGCGGGATATGAGACCCAGTACTTC.

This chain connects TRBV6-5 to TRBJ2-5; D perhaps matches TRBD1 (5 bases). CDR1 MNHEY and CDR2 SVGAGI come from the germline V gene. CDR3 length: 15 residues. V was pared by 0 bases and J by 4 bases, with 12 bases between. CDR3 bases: TGTGCCAGCAGTTACTCCGCCAGGGTTGGAGAGACCCAGTACTTC. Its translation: CASSYSARVGETQYF.

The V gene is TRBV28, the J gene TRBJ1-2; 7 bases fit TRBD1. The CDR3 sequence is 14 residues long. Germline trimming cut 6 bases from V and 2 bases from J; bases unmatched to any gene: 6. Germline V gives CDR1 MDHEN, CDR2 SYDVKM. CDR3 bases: TGTGCCAGCAGGACAGGGCAATTCAACTATGGCTACACCTTC. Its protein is CASRTGQFNYGYTF.

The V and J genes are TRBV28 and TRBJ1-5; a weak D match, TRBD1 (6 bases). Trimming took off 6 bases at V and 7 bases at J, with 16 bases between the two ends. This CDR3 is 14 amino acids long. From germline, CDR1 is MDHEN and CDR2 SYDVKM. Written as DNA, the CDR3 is TGTGCCAGCAGATCAACAGGGACAAGCCAGCCCCAGCATTTT. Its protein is CASRSTGTSQPQHF.

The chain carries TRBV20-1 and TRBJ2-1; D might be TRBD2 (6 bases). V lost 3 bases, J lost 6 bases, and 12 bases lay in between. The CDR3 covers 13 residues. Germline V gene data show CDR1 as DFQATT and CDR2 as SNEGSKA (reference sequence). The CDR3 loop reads CSARAGLTNEQFF. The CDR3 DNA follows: TGCAGTGCTAGGGCGGGACTCACCAATGAGCAGTTCTTC.

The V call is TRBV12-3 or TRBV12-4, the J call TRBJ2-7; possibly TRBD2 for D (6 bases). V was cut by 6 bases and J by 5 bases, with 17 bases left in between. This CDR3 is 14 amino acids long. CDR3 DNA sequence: TGTGCCAGCAGAGTTGGAGGCAGCGGGCACGAGCAGTACTTC. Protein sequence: CASRVGGSGHEQYF.

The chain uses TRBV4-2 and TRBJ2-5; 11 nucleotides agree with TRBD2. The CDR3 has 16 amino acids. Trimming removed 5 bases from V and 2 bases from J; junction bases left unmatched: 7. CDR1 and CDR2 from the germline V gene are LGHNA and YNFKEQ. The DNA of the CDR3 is TGTGCCAGCAGCTGGGGACTAGCGGAGATACAAGAGACCCAGTACTTC. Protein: CASSWGLAEIQETQYF.

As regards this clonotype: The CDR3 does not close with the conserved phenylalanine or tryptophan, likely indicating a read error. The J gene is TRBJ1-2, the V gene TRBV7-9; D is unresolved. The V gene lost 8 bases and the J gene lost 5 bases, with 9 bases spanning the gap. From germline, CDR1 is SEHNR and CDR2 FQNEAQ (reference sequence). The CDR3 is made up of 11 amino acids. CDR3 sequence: CASAIKYGYTV. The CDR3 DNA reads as TGTGCCAGCGCAATAAAATATGGCTACACCGTC.

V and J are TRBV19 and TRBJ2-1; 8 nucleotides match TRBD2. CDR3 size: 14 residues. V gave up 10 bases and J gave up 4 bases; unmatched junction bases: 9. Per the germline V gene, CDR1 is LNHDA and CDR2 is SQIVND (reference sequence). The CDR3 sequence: CATQRAGAYNEQFF. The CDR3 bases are TGTGCCACCCAGAGAGCGGGAGCATACAATGAGCAGTTCTTC.

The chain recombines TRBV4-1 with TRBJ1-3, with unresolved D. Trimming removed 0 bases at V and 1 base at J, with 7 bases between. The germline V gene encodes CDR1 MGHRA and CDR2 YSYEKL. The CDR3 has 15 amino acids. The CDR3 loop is CASSQDEGSGNTIYF. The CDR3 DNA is TGCGCCAGCAGCCAAGATGAAGGGTCTGGAAACACCATATATTTT.